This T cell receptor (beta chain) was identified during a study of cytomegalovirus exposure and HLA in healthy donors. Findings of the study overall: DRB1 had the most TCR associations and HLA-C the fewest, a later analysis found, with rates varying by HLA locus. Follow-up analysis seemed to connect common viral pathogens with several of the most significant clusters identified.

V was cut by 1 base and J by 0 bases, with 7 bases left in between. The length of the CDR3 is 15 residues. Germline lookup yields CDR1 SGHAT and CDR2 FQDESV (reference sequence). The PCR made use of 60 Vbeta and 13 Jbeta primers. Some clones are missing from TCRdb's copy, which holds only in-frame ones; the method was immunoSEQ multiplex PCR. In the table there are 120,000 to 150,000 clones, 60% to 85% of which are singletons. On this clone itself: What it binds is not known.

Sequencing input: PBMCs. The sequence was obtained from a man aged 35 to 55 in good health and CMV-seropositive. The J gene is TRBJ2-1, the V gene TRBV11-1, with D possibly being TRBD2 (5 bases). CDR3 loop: CASSLGGSSYNEQFF. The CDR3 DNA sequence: TGTGCCAGCAGCTTAGGTGGGAGCTCCTACAATGAGCAGTTCTTC.